One and the same sample provided the 9 T cell receptor beta chains below, sequenced in a study of CD4 T cell repertoires in COVID-19. Using immunoSEQ multiplex PCR, the repertoire was profiled, and TCRdb retains in-frame clones only, with some absent. The table lists around 23,000 clones, over 85% of them singletons. No culture step preceded sequencing of the ex vivo isolated memory T cells. The sequences come from circulating follicular helper CD4+ T cells (cTfh) from blood, collected before the COVID-19 pandemic. The receptor source for this set is a human donor who had COVID-19.

This chain links TRBV28 with TRBJ1-2; 8 nucleotides align to TRBD1. CDR1 is MDHEN and CDR2 is SYDVKM in the germline V gene. The V and J ends lost 5 bases and 3 bases, in that order; junction bases with no gene match: 8. CDR3 length: 15 amino acids. The CDR3 region has the DNA TGTGCCAGCAGTCCAGGGGGCACAGGGCACTATGGCTACACCTTC. It is translated as CASSPGGTGHYGYTF.

The chain has TRBV28 and TRBJ2-7; unclear D gene. The CDR3 has 12 residues. Trimming removed 9 bases at V and 0 bases at J, with 9 bases between. Per the germline V gene, CDR1 is MDHEN and CDR2 is SYDVKM. DNA of the CDR3: TGTGCCAGTCAACTGAGCTCCTACGAGCAGTACTTC. Protein sequence: CASQLSSYEQYF.

The chain carries TRBV30 and TRBJ2-2, with 7 bases matching TRBD1. The ends lost 0 bases at V and 7 bases at J; junction bases unmatched: 2. CDR1 is GTSNPN, CDR2 SVGIG, per germline (reference sequence). The CDR3 totals 13 residues. Here the CDR3 DNA reads TGTGCCTGGAGTGTAGACAGGGACGGGGAGCTGTTTTTT. As protein: CAWSVDRDGELFF.

This rearrangement joins TRBV6-6 to TRBJ1-5; 9 positions match TRBD1. The germline gives CDR1 MNHNY, CDR2 SVGAGI (reference sequence). The V and J ends lost 6 bases and 3 bases, in that order; junction bases with no gene match: 9. The CDR3 runs to 16 residues. In DNA form, the CDR3 reads TGTGCCAGCAGCCGGCCACAGGGGGCAGACAATCAGCCCCAGCATTTT. Protein: CASSRPQGADNQPQHF.

The chain recombines TRBV6-4 with TRBJ2-1; the D is unclear. The V end was cut by 4 bases, the J end by 10 bases, with 14 bases between. This CDR3 comprises 13 residues. Germline-derived CDR1 and CDR2 are MRHNA and SNTAGT. CDR3 in amino acids: CASSVEPRREQFF. In DNA, the CDR3 is TGTGCCAGCAGTGTGGAGCCCAGAAGGGAGCAGTTCTTC.

The V and J genes are TRBV19 and TRBJ2-2, with 16 bases fitting TRBD2. The CDR3 has 18 amino acids. Germline V gene data show CDR1 as LNHDA and CDR2 as SQIVND (reference sequence). The trim removed 6 bases at V and 3 bases at J, leaving 7 bases unmatched. Here the CDR3 reads CASRPGLAGGLDTGELFF. CDR3 sequence (DNA): TGTGCCAGTAGGCCGGGACTAGCGGGAGGGTTGGACACCGGGGAGCTGTTTTTT.

V is TRBV7-9 and J is TRBJ1-5; D not resolved. There are 14 residues in the CDR3. The V gene lost 5 bases and the J gene lost 3 bases, with 11 bases spanning the gap. From germline, CDR1 is SEHNR and CDR2 FQNEAQ (reference sequence). The CDR3 is CASSPGADNQPQHF. CDR3 bases: TGTGCCAGCAGCCCTGGCGCGGACAATCAGCCCCAGCATTTT.

The J gene is TRBJ2-3, the V gene TRBV11-1; TRBD2 matches 8 bases. This CDR3 spans 16 amino acids. The V gene end was trimmed by 5 bases and the J gene end by 4 bases; junction bases not matched to a gene: 11. Germline lookup yields CDR1 SGHAT and CDR2 FQDESV (reference sequence). Here the CDR3 reads CASSTTGLESADTQYF. The CDR3 DNA is TGTGCCAGCAGCACCACGGGACTAGAATCGGCAGATACGCAGTATTTT.

J is TRBJ2-3 and V is TRBV5-1, with TRBD2 matching over 12 bases. V gave up 0 bases and J gave up 9 bases; unmatched junction bases: 8. The CDR3 consists of 16 residues. CDR1 is SGHRS and CDR2 is YFSETQ in the germline V gene. The DNA of the CDR3 is TGCGCCAGCAGCTTGGCGTCTAGCGGGGGGGTGGAGACGCAGTATTTT. Translated: CASSLASSGGVETQYF.